This TCR beta chain derives from a study of T cell repertoires in cytomegalovirus infection. In the study overall: Newly reported HLA-C-restricted and thoroughly characterized HLA-B-restricted CMV epitopes were employed. Signatures in public TCR beta sequences pointed to both CMV infection and matching HLA type.

Points from the study as a whole: HLA-C-restricted, CMV-specific TCR beta clonotypes were dominant ex vivo. CMV carriers having the relevant HLA were flagged by cumulative public TCR beta family frequency.

MiXCR, applied by TCRdb to the reads, yields one record per CDR3 protein. The repertoire includes 80,000 to 95,000 distinct CDR3 sequences, less than 30% of them detected once, and less than 75% sits in the top ten. As to this clonotype: The antigen is not known.

The receptor was derived from a human donor in good health (CMV status not recorded). Some clones in this sample may be carry-over from other donors' samples. The sample in question was CD8+ T cells from cultured PBMCs, obtained from culture after CMV antigen stimulation.

The CDR3 nucleotides are TGTGCCAGCAGCCTCGAGGACAGGGGACCCAATCAGCCCCAGCATTTT. It specifies CASSLEDRGPNQPQHF. This rearrangement joins TRBV7-2 to TRBJ1-5, with 9 bases matching TRBD1. Unmatched junction bases numbered 8, after V lost 5 bases and J lost 3 bases. The CDR3 is made up of 16 amino acids. Germline lookup yields CDR1 SGHTA and CDR2 FQGNSA.